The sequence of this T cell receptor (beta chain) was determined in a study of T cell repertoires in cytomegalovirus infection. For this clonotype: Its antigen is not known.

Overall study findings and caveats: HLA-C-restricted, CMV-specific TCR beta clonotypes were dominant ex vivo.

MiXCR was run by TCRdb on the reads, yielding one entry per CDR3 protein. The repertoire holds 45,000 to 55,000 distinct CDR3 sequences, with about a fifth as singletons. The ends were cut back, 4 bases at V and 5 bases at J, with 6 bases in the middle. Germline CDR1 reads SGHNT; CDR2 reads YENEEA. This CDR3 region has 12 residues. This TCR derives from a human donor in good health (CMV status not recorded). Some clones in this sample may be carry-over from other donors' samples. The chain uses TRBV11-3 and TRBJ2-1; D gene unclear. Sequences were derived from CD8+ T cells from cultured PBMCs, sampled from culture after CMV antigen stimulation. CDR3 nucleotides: TGTGCCAGCAGCTCCCTAAACAATGAGCAGTTCTTC. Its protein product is CASSSLNNEQFF.